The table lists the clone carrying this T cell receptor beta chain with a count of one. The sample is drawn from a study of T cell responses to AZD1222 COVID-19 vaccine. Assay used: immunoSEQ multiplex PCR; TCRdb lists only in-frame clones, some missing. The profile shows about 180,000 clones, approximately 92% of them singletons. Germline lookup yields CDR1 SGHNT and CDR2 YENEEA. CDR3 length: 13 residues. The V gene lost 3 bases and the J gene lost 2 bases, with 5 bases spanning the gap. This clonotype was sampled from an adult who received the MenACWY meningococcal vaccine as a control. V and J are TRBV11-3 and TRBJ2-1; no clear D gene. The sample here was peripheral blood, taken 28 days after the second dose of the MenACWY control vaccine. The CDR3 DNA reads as TGTGCCAGCAGCTTCCCGCCCTACAATGAGCAGTTCTTC. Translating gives CASSFPPYNEQFF. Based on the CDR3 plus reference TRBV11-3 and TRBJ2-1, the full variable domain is EAGVVQSPRYKIIEKKQPVAFWCNPISGHNTLYWYLQNLGQGPELLIRYENEEAVDDSQLPKDRFSAERLKGVDSTLKIQPAELGDSAVYLCASSFPPYNEQFFGPGTRLTVL.